Following are 9 T cell receptor beta chains from one sample sequenced in a study of shared clonotypes between healthy human individuals (dated by TCRdb to between 2020 and 2021). The library was obtained by the immunoSEQ multiplex PCR assay. Drawn from immuneACCESS, this table holds only the in-frame rearrangements with V and J called that TCRdb kept. Clones are partly lost; checked studies trace under half to an unresolved V gene and leave the rest unexplained. This sample comprises millions of clones, around nine tenths of them detected only once. Around 0.14% of the sample comes from the top ten. Sequencing input: naive CD4+ T cells sorted from blood. The cell subset or site label, as the study defines it: CD45RA+ positively selected. The receptor set was obtained from a man between 18 and 29 years old in good health.

A few counts support this clone. The chain joins TRBV5-1 to TRBJ1-1, with D unclear. Trimming stripped 0 bases from V and 6 bases from J, with 9 bases between. The CDR3 loop spans 13 amino acids. Germline CDR1 reads SGHRS; CDR2 reads YFSETQ. The CDR3: CASSLALLSEAFF. CDR3 coding DNA: TGCGCCAGCAGCTTGGCACTCCTGTCTGAAGCTTTCTTT.

V gene TRBV6-1 combines with J gene TRBJ2-6; D gene ambiguous. The CDR3 runs to 15 residues. CDR1 is MNHNS, CDR2 SASEGT, per germline. Trimming pared 3 bases from V and 1 base from J, leaving 7 bases between. CDR3: CASSDGLSGANVLTF. The CDR3 nucleotides are TGTGCCAGCAGTGACGGTCTATCTGGGGCCAACGTCCTGACTTTC.

As concerns this clone: The same CDR3 arises from other DNA sequences in this sample as well. CDR3 sequence: CASSPGGLGANVLTF. For the CDR3, the DNA is TGTGCCAGCAGCCCGGGGGGGCTAGGGGCCAACGTCCTGACTTTC. This chain joins TRBV7-2 and TRBJ2-6; 8 bases are shared with TRBD2. Germline loops: CDR1 SGHTA, CDR2 FQGNSA. CDR3 size: 15 residues. Unmatched junction bases numbered 4, after V lost 5 bases and J lost 4 bases.

This chain joins TRBV15 and TRBJ1-6; 7 bases are shared with TRBD1. CDR1 and CDR2 (germline): LNHNV, YYDKDF (reference sequence). Germline trimming cut 1 base from V and 9 bases from J; bases unmatched to any gene: 6. The CDR3 is made up of 15 amino acids. The CDR3 here is CATSRAGQSVSPLHF. The DNA for the CDR3 is TGTGCCACCAGCAGAGCGGGACAGTCGGTTTCACCCCTCCACTTT.

The chain employs TRBV7-6 and TRBJ1-3, with 9 positions matching TRBD1. V lost 2 bases to trimming and J lost 3 bases; unmatched junction nucleotides: 17. The CDR3 length is 20 residues. Germline V gene sequence: CDR1 SGHVS, CDR2 FNYEAQ. The CDR3 region has the DNA TGTGCCAGCAGCTTACTTGGGACAGGGCTGATGGCTGACTTTGGAAACACCATATATTTT. This codes for CASSLLGTGLMADFGNTIYF.

V gene TRBV5-4 combines with J gene TRBJ2-2; D might be TRBD1 (7 bases). The V gene lost 3 bases and the J gene lost 0 bases, with 12 bases spanning the gap. CDR3 length: 16 residues. Per germline, CDR1 SGHNT and CDR2 YYREEE (reference sequence). The CDR3 region is CASSSAGGSNTGELFF. In nucleotides, the CDR3 is TGTGCCAGCAGCTCCGCAGGGGGGTCGAACACCGGGGAGCTGTTTTTT.

CDR3 nucleotide sequence: TGTGCCAGCAGGGGGACAGGCTCTGGAAACACCATATATTTT. It yields the protein CASRGTGSGNTIYF. V and J are TRBV28 and TRBJ1-3; 8 positions agree with TRBD1. Germline CDR1 and CDR2: MDHEN and SYDVKM. The J segment lost 0 bases and the V segment lost 6 bases, leaving 1 base of the junction unmatched. The CDR3 covers 14 residues.

The V gene is TRBV5-1, the J gene TRBJ1-1, with D maybe TRBD1 (5 bases). The CDR3 extends over 14 amino acids. V lost 2 bases to trimming and J lost 11 bases, with 19 bases between them. CDR1 and CDR2 from the germline V gene are SGHRS and YFSETQ. Here the CDR3 reads CASSFGGEGETAFF. DNA of the CDR3: TGCGCCAGCAGCTTTGGAGGGGAGGGCGAAACGGCTTTCTTT.

This chain joins TRBV5-1 and TRBJ2-3, with a possible D match to TRBD1 (6 bases). Germline CDR1 is SGHRS and CDR2 is YFSETQ. This CDR3 comprises 16 residues. Trimming removed 0 bases at V and 1 base at J, with 12 bases between. The CDR3 loop reads CASSLAGDGGTDTQYF. As DNA, the CDR3 is TGCGCCAGCAGCTTGGCAGGGGATGGGGGCACAGATACGCAGTATTTT.